The rows below give T cell receptor beta chains drawn from one sample of a study of T cell repertoires in cytomegalovirus infection. TCRdb processed the reads anew with MiXCR; each CDR3 protein has one entry. The table has 100,000 to 150,000 distinct CDR3 sequences, more than 20% seen once. These receptors have no known antigen. What was sequenced was PBMCs, sequenced either directly or after in vitro stimulation (not recorded which). All receptors derive from a human donor in good health (CMV status not recorded). Some clones in this sample may be carry-over from other donors' samples. Each CDR3 is given with its conserved first and last residue. A D gene is named only where the DNA matches it firmly. For some rows the clone size is stated as once, few or many, or as a class when expanded; others skip it.

d_call clone_size j_call v_call cdr3_nt cdr3_aa
TRBD1 few TRBJ2-3 TRBV19 TGTGCCAGTAGTCGGCTTACAGGGGGCACAGATACGCAGTATTTT CASSRLTGGTDTQYF
- - TRBJ1-1 TRBV7-9 TGTGCCAGCACCAGGGACCCCACTGAAGCTTTCTTT CASTRDPTEAFF
TRBD1 - TRBJ1-5 TRBV20-1 TGCAGTGCTAGAGGACTGGGGAGATCAGGGACAGGGGGAATGGGCAATCAGCCCCAGCATTTT CSARGLGRSGTGGMGNQPQHF
- - TRBJ1-5 TRBV7-9 TGTGCCAGCAGCTTAGGGCTGAATCAGCCCCAGCATTTT CASSLGLNQPQHF
TRBD1 many TRBJ2-5 TRBV7-2 TGTGCCAGCAGCCGGACAGGGACAGAGACCCAGTACTTC CASSRTGTETQYF
TRBD2 many TRBJ2-3 TRBV7-2 TGTGCCAGCAGCTGGACTAGCGGGATTAGCACAGATACGCAGTATTTT CASSWTSGISTDTQYF
- few TRBJ1-2 TRBV7-6 TGTGCCAGCAGCTTAGAAGCACGTGGGTCCTATGGCTACACCTTC CASSLEARGSYGYTF
TRBD1 - TRBJ1-5 TRBV2 TGTGCCAGCAGTCCCAGACAGGGGGTCCAGCCCCAGCATTTT CASSPRQGVQPQHF
TRBD1 - TRBJ1-4 TRBV27 TGTGCCAGCAGTTACCTCGGGACAGGGATTAATGAAAAACTGTTTTTT CASSYLGTGINEKLFF
TRBD2 - TRBJ2-1 TRBV24-1 TGTGCCACCAGTGAGACTAGCGGGAGGGCCCTCAATGAGCAGTTCTTC CATSETSGRALNEQFF
- few TRBJ2-3 TRBV5-6 TGTGCCAGCTCTCAATATAGCACAGATACGCAGTATTTT CASSQYSTDTQYF
TRBD1 - TRBJ2-7 TRBV20-1 TGCAGTGCTCCGCGACAGGGGAGACACGAGCAGTACTTC CSAPRQGRHEQYF
- - TRBJ1-1 TRBV19 TGTGCCAGTAGTATGGGGGTTGGAACTGAAGCTTTCTTT CASSMGVGTEAFF
- - TRBJ1-2 TRBV18 TGTGCCAGCTCACCACTCTCCCGGGCGGCCAACTATGGCTACACCTTC CASSPLSRAANYGYTF
TRBD2 many TRBJ2-5 TRBV5-4 TGTGCCAGCAGCTTGAGGCTAGCGGACCAAGAGACCCAGTACTTC CASSLRLADQETQYF
- few TRBJ1-6 TRBV4-3 TGCGCCAGCAGTACATCGGACGATTCACCCCTCCACTTT CASSTSDDSPLHF
TRBD1 few TRBJ2-3 TRBV28 TGTGCCAGCAGTTCCGGACAGGTTACGACTTCAGATACGCAGTATTTT CASSSGQVTTSDTQYF
- few TRBJ2-7 TRBV7-2 TGTGCCAGCAGCTCCCCCTCCTACGAGCAGTACTTC CASSSPSYEQYF
- few TRBJ1-1 TRBV4-3 TGCGCCAGCAGCCGTAAGTTGAACACTGAAGCTTTCTTT CASSRKLNTEAFF
- - TRBJ1-1 TRBV28 TGTGCCAGCAGTCTCACCTACAGGCTGAACACTGAAGCTTTCTTT CASSLTYRLNTEAFF
- - TRBJ1-6 TRBV4-2 TGTGCCAGCAGCCACGAAATCACCCGGTCTCGACAGGCTAATTCACCCCTCCACTTT CASSHEITRSRQANSPLHF
- many TRBJ1-1 TRBV7-2 TGTGCCAGCAGCTCCGAATCTTTTTCTGAAGCTTTCTTT CASSSESFSEAFF
TRBD1 - TRBJ2-7 TRBV27 TGTGCCAGCAGTTTTGGGACAGCCTACGAGCAGTACTTC CASSFGTAYEQYF